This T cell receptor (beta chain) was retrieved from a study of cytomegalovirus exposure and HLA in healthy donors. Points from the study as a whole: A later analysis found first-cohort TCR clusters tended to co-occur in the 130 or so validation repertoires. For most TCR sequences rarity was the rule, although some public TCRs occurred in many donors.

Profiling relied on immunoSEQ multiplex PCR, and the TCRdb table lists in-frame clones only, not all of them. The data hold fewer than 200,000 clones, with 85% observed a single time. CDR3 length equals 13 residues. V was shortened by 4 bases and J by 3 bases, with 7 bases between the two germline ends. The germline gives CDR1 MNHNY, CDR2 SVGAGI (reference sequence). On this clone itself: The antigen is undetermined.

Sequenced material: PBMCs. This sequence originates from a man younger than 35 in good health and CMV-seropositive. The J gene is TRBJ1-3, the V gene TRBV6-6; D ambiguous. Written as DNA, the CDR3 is TGTGCCAGCAGTTTCGGTCTTGGAAACACCATATATTTT. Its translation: CASSFGLGNTIYF.